This entry features one T cell receptor (beta chain) sequence. CDR1 and CDR2 from the germline V gene are SGHNT and YENEEA. The V end lost 0 bases, the J end lost 0 bases, and 6 bases lay between the germline ends. CDR3 length equals 14 residues. This entry belongs to a study of control samples from healthy donors and cancer patients. Profiling relied on immunoSEQ multiplex PCR, and the TCRdb table lists in-frame clones only, not all of them. The sample holds about 49,000 clones, 65% to 90% seen once. The receptor was isolated from a woman in her 50s with lung cancer. The chain combines TRBV11-3 with TRBJ2-7, with a possible D match to TRBD1 (5 bases). The material sequenced was PBMCs. Written as DNA, the CDR3 is TGTGCCAGCAGCTTAGAGGGGCCCTCCTACGAGCAGTACTTC. Residues: CASSLEGPSYEQYF.